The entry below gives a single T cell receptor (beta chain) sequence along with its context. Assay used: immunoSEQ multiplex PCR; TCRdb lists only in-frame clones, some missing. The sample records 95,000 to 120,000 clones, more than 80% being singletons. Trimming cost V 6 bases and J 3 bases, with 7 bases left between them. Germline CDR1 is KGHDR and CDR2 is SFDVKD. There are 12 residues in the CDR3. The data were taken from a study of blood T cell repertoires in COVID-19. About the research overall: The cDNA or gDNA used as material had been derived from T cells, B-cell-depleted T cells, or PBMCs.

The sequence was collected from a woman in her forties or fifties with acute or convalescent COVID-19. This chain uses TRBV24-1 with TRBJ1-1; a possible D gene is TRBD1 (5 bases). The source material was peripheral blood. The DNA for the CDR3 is TGTGCCACCAGTCTAGGGGACACTGAAGCTTTCTTT. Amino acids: CATSLGDTEAFF.